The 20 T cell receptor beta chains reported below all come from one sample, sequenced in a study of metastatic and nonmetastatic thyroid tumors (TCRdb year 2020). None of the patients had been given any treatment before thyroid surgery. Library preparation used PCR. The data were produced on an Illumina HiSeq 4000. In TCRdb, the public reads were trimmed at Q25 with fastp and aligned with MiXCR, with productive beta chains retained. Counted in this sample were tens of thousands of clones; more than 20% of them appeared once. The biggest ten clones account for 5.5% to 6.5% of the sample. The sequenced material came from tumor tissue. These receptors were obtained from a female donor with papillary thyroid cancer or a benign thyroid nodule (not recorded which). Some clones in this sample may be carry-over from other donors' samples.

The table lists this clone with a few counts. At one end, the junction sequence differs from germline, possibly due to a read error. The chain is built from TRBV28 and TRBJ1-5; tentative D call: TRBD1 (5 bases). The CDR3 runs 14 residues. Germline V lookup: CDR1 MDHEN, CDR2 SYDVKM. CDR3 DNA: TGTGCCAGCAGCCATCCGGGGGGAGGGCAGCCCCGGCATTTT. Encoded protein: CASSHPGGGQPRHF.

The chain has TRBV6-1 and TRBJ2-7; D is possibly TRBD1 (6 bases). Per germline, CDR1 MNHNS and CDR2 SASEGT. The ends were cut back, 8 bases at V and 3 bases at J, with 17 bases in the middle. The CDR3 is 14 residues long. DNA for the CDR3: TGTGCCAGCGACGTGGACAGTACAGTCTACGAGCAGTACTTC. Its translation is CASDVDSTVYEQYF.

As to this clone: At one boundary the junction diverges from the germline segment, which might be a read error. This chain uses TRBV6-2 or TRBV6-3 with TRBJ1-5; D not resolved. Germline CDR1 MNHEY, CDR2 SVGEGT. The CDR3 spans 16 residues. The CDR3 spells CASSVLSLGWGKPEHF. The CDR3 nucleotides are TGTGCCAGCAGCGTACTCTCTTTGGGGTGGGGAAAGCCCGAGCATTTT.

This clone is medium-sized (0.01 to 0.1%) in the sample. For the CDR3, the DNA is TGTGCCAGCTGCAGGGGGATTAACACCGGGGAGCTGTTTTTT. The encoded protein is CASCRGINTGELFF. This rearrangement joins TRBV19 to TRBJ2-2, with TRBD1 identical over 7 bases. Germline CDR1 LNHDA, CDR2 SQIVND (reference sequence). V shed 9 bases and J 2 bases; nucleotides not matched to a gene: 6. This CDR3 region has 14 residues.

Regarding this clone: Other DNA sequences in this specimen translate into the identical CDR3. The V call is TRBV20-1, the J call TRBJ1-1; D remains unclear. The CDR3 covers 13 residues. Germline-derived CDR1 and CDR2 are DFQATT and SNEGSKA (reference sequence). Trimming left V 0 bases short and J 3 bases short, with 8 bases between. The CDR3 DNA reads TGCAGTGCTAGAGATCGGAGGGACACTGAAGCTTTCTTT. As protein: CSARDRRDTEAFF.

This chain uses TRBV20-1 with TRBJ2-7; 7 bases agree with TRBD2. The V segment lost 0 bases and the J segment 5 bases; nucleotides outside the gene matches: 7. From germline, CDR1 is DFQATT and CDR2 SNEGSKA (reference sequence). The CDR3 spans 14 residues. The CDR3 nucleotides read TGCAGTGCTAGAGATGGAGCGGGAAAGAACGAGCAGTACTTC. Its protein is CSARDGAGKNEQYF.

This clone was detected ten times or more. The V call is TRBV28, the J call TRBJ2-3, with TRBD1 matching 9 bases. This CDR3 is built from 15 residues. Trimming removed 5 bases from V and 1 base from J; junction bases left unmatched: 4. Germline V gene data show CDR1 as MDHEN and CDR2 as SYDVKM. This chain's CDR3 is CASSPWTGGTDTQYF. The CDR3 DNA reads TGTGCCAGCAGTCCATGGACAGGGGGCACAGATACGCAGTATTTT.

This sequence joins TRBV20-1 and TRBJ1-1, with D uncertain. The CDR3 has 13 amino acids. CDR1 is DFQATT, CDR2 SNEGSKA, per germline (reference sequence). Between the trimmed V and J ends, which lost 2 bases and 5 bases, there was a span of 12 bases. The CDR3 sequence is CSARSPEETEAFF. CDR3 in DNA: TGCAGTGCTAGATCCCCTGAGGAGACTGAAGCTTTCTTT.

CDR3 in amino acids: CAWSVQGQAKQYF. CDR3 nucleotide sequence: TGTGCCTGGAGTGTACAGGGTCAGGCCAAGCAGTACTTC. The chain carries TRBV30 and TRBJ2-7; D may be TRBD1 (6 bases). Looked up from germline, CDR1 is GTSNPN and CDR2 is SVGIG (reference sequence). This CDR3 region has 13 residues. Trimming shortened V by 0 bases and J by 8 bases, and 14 bases separated the two germline ends.

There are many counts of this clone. The CDR3, as DNA: TGCGCCAGCAGCTTGGAGGTCGCATATACGCAGTATTTT. Encoded protein: CASSLEVAYTQYF. The gene calls are TRBV5-1 and TRBJ2-3, with D hard to call. The V end was cut by 0 bases, the J end by 7 bases, with 9 bases between. Germline loops: CDR1 SGHRS, CDR2 YFSETQ. The CDR3 spans 13 residues. Combining the CDR3 with reference TRBV5-1 and TRBJ2-3 gives the whole variable domain KAGVTQTPRYLIKTRGQQVTLSCSPISGHRSVSWYQQTPGQGLQFLFEYFSETQRNKGNFPGRFSGRQFSNSRSEMNVSTLELGDSALYLCASSLEVAYTQYFGPGTRLTVL.

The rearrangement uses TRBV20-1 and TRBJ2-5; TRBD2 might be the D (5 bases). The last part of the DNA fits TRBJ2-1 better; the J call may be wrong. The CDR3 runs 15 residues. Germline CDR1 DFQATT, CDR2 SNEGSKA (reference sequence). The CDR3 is CSATPPVGNLNEQFF. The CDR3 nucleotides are TGCAGTGCTACCCCCCCGGTCGGGAATCTCAATGAGCAGTTCTTC.

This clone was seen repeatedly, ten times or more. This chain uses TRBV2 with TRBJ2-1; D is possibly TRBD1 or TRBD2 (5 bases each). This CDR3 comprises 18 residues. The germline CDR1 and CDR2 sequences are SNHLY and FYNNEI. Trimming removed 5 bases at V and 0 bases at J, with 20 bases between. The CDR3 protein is CASSSKGKLVGSYNEQFF. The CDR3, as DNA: TGTGCCAGCAGTAGCAAGGGGAAACTAGTCGGCTCCTACAATGAGCAGTTCTTC.

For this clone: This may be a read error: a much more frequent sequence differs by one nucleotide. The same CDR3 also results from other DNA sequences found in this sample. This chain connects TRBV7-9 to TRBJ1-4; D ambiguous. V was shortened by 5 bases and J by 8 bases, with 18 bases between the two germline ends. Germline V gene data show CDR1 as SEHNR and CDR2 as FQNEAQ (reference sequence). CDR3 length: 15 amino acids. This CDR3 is CASSLTAGVTEKLFF. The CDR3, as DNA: TGTGCCAGCAGCCTAACCGCGGGAGTAACCGAAAAACTGTTTTTT.

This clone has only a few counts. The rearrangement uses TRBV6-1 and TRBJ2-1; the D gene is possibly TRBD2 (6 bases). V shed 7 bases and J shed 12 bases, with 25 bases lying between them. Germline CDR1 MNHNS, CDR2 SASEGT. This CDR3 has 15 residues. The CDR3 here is CASKEGGAQPRGQFF. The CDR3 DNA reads TGTGCCAGCAAGGAGGGCGGGGCACAGCCCCGGGGGCAGTTCTTC.

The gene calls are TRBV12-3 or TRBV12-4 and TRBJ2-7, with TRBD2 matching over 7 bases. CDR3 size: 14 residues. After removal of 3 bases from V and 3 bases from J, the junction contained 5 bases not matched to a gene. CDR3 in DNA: TGTGCCAGCAGTTTGGAAGGACTAGACTACGAGCAGTACTTC. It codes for CASSLEGLDYEQYF.

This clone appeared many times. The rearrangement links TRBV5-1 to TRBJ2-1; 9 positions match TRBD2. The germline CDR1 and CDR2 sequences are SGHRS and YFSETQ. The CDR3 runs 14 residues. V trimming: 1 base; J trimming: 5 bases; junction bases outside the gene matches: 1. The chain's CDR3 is CASSLSSGNNEQFF. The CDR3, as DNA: TGCGCCAGCAGCTTGTCTAGCGGGAACAATGAGCAGTTCTTC.

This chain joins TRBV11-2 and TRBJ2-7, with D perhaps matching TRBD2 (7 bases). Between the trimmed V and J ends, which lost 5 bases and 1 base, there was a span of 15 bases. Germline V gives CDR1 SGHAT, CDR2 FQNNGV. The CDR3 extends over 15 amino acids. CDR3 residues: CASSPGGQGSYEQYF. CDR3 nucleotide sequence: TGTGCCAGCAGCCCGGGAGGCCAGGGGTCCTACGAGCAGTACTTC.

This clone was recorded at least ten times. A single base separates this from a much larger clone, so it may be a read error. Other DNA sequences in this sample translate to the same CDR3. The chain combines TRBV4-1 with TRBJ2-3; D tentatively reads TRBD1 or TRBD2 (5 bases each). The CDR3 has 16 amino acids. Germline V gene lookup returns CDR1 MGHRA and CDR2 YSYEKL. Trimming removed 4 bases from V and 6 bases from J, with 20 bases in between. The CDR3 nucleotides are TGCGCCAGCAGCCCTGCCGGGGCTAGCAAGGGGGATACGCAGTATTTT. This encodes CASSPAGASKGDTQYF.

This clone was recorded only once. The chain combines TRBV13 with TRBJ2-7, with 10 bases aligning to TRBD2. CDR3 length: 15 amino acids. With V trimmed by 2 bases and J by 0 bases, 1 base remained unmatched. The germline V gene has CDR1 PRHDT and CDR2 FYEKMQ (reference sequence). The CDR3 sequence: CASSLSGRASYEQYF. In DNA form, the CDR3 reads TGTGCCAGCAGCTTAAGCGGGAGGGCCTCCTACGAGCAGTACTTC.

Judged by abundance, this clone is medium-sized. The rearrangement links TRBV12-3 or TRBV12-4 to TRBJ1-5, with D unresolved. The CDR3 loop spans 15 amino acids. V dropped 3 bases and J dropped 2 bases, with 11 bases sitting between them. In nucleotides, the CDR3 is TGTGCCAGCAGTTTGTGGGGAGAGGGCAATCAGCCCCAGCATTTT. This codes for CASSLWGEGNQPQHF.